The 22 T cell receptor beta chains listed next were all sequenced from one sample in a study of human T cells and chemical hapten exposure. TCRdb independently ran MiXCR on the RACE reads; one entry per CDR3 protein. The sample lists roughly 43,000 distinct CDR3 sequences, 3% to 4.5% occurring once. Regarding time point: healthy volunteer bleed at 6 weeks. Total RNA was extracted from unfractionated whole blood. Material for sequencing was whole blood. Receptor source: a human donor in good health. Some clones in this sample may be carry-over from other donors' samples.

In this sample, this clonotype turned up a few times. The rearrangement links TRBV28 to TRBJ1-2; 11 bases align to TRBD1. The germline V gene has CDR1 MDHEN and CDR2 SYDVKM. V gave up 3 bases and J gave up 8 bases; unmatched junction bases: 5. This CDR3 comprises 14 residues. CDR3 nucleotides: TGTGCCAGCAGTTTGTCGGGACAGGGGGACGGCTACACCTTC. Its protein product is CASSLSGQGDGYTF.

This clonotype has ten or more counts. The chain employs TRBV6-2 or TRBV6-3 and TRBJ2-7; the D gene is possibly TRBD2 (5 bases). Germline assignment: CDR1 MNHEY and CDR2 SVGEGT. The V end lost 6 bases, the J end lost 7 bases, and 10 bases lay between the germline ends. The CDR3 covers 11 residues. The CDR3 DNA reads as TGTGCCAGCAGCCACTCGGGGGAGCAGTACTTC. The encoded protein is CASSHSGEQYF.

At least ten counts were recorded for this clonotype. The J gene is TRBJ2-7, the V gene TRBV7-2; D gene ambiguous. Between the trimmed V and J ends, which lost 5 bases and 3 bases, there was a span of 14 bases. This CDR3 region has 14 residues. CDR1 is SGHTA and CDR2 is FQGNSA in the germline V gene. The CDR3 DNA reads TGTGCCAGCAGCCCTAGGTACAGAAGCTACGAGCAGTACTTC. Residues: CASSPRYRSYEQYF.

The rearrangement joins TRBV30 to TRBJ1-2; TRBD1 agrees at 8 bases. Looked up from germline, CDR1 is GTSNPN and CDR2 is SVGIG (reference sequence). The CDR3 is 15 residues long. J gave up 2 bases and V 2 bases, and 7 bases lay outside the gene matches. CDR3 nucleotides: TGTGCCTGGAGTCCAGGGGGCGGCGGCAACTATGGCTACACCTTC. This gives the protein CAWSPGGGGNYGYTF.

This clonotype has at least ten counts. The rearrangement joins TRBV6-5 to TRBJ1-5, with 8 bases aligning to TRBD1. V dropped 5 bases and J dropped 4; count of bases not matched to a gene: 7. Germline CDR1 is MNHEY and CDR2 is SVGAGI. The CDR3 has 15 amino acids. CDR3 nucleotide sequence: TGTGCCAGCAGTCCCGACAGGGGATGGAATCAGCCCCAGCATTTT. Its translation: CASSPDRGWNQPQHF.

This clonotype was seen many times. The V gene is TRBV28, the J gene TRBJ2-6; no clear D gene. The CDR3 has 16 residues. The germline CDR1 and CDR2 sequences are MDHEN and SYDVKM. V dropped 11 bases and J dropped 0 bases, with 17 bases sitting between them. CDR3 DNA: TGTGCCGCTTTGGGCGCGGCGGACTCTGGGGCCAACGTCCTGACTTTC. As protein: CAALGAADSGANVLTF.

This clonotype was found many times. The V and J genes are TRBV29-1 and TRBJ1-2; TRBD1 matches 8 bases. CDR3 length: 13 amino acids. The trim removed 6 bases at V and 5 bases at J, leaving 8 bases unmatched. Looked up from germline, CDR1 is SQVTM and CDR2 is ANQGSEA. The CDR3 sequence: CSVVDRGSYGYTF. The CDR3 DNA follows: TGCAGCGTAGTTGACAGGGGATCTTATGGCTACACCTTC.

This clonotype was detected ten times or more. This sequence joins TRBV6-5 and TRBJ1-4, with no clear D. Trimming took 6 bases from V and 7 from J, leaving 6 bases between them. The germline CDR1 and CDR2 sequences are MNHEY and SVGAGI. This CDR3 contains 11 residues. The CDR3 is CASRLGEKLFF. In nucleotides, the CDR3 is TGTGCCAGCAGACTGGGTGAAAAACTGTTTTTT.

This clonotype was counted ten times or more. The chain couples TRBV11-3 to TRBJ1-1, with D maybe TRBD1 (5 bases). Deletions cut 5 bases from V and 8 bases from J, with 12 bases between. The CDR3 length is 12 residues. Germline V CDR1 and CDR2: SGHNT, YENEEA. The DNA of the CDR3 is TGTGCCAGCAGCAACCTCGGGGGGGAAGCTTTCTTT. Protein product: CASSNLGGEAFF.

In this sample, this clonotype turned up a few times. The chain employs TRBV27 and TRBJ1-1; tentatively, D is TRBD1 (6 bases). Germline CDR1 reads MNHEY; CDR2 reads SMNVEV (reference sequence). Trimming pared 6 bases from V and 2 bases from J, leaving 22 bases between. The CDR3 runs 17 residues. DNA of the CDR3: TGTGCCAGCAGGGGGATACCCGCGGCAGGGGTCAACACTGAAGCTTTCTTT. Protein sequence: CASRGIPAAGVNTEAFF.

In this sample, this clonotype turned up many times. The rearrangement links TRBV5-1 to TRBJ2-7; D remains unclear. The CDR3 extends over 15 amino acids. Trimming took off 0 bases at V and 2 bases at J, with 12 bases between the two ends. Looked up from germline, CDR1 is SGHRS and CDR2 is YFSETQ. CDR3 residues: CASSLDRALAYEQYF. The CDR3 region has the DNA TGCGCCAGCAGCTTGGACCGGGCGTTGGCCTACGAGCAGTACTTC. Supplemented by reference TRBV5-1 and TRBJ2-7, the full variable domain reads KAGVTQTPRYLIKTRGQQVTLSCSPISGHRSVSWYQQTPGQGLQFLFEYFSETQRNKGNFPGRFSGRQFSNSRSEMNVSTLELGDSALYLCASSLDRALAYEQYFGPGTRLTVT.

This clonotype was counted a few times. This chain links TRBV29-1 with TRBJ2-3; D is unresolved. The CDR3 loop spans 12 amino acids. Trimming stripped 4 bases from V and 5 bases from J, with 10 bases between. Germline loops: CDR1 SQVTM, CDR2 ANQGSEA. The CDR3 DNA sequence: TGCAGCGTTGCAGAAGTAGGAGATACGCAGTATTTT. Translation: CSVAEVGDTQYF.

This clonotype appeared a few times. The CDR3 here is CASSLVVGAGNQPQHF. In DNA form, the CDR3 reads TGTGCCAGCAGCTTGGTTGTGGGGGCTGGCAATCAGCCCCAGCATTTT. The V and J genes are TRBV5-5 and TRBJ1-5; D is perhaps TRBD1 (6 bases). Trimming left V 0 bases short and J 2 bases short, with 12 bases between. Per the germline V gene, CDR1 is SGHKS and CDR2 is YYEKEE (reference sequence). This CDR3 contains 16 residues.

The chain uses TRBV7-3 and TRBJ1-1; D gene uncertain. Trimming cost V 4 bases and J 0 bases, with 6 bases left between them. Per germline, CDR1 SGHTA and CDR2 FQGTGA. The CDR3 has 13 amino acids. The CDR3 here is CASSSSVNTEAFF. CDR3 DNA sequence: TGTGCCAGCAGCTCCTCGGTGAACACTGAAGCTTTCTTT.

The sample holds many counts of this clonotype. This sequence joins TRBV27 and TRBJ1-5; a weak D match, TRBD1 (5 bases). The V gene's germline CDR1 is MNHEY and CDR2 SMNVEV (reference sequence). CDR3 length equals 15 residues. V was clipped by 6 bases and J by 1 base, with 13 bases between them. In nucleotides, the CDR3 is TGTGCCAGCAGCCGAGGGGTGACGAGCAATCAGCCCCAGCATTTT. It yields the protein CASSRGVTSNQPQHF.

This clonotype was recorded many times. V and J are TRBV4-1 and TRBJ2-1; TRBD2 aligns across 12 bases. CDR1 and CDR2 from the germline V gene are MGHRA and YSYEKL. V gave up 1 base and J gave up 2 bases; unmatched junction bases: 0. This CDR3 is built from 16 residues. In nucleotides, the CDR3 is TGCGCCAGCAGCCAAGGGACTAGCGGGGCCTACAATGAGCAGTTCTTC. Translated, it gives CASSQGTSGAYNEQFF.

At least ten counts were recorded for this clonotype. V and J are TRBV9 and TRBJ2-1; 9 positions match TRBD1. Germline trimming cut 4 bases from V and 6 bases from J; bases unmatched to any gene: 14. Germline V gene sequence: CDR1 SGDLS, CDR2 YYNGEE. The CDR3 totals 17 residues. The CDR3 coding sequence is TGTGCCAGCAGCCCCCGACCCCCGGGACAGGGAGTCAATGAGCAGTTCTTC. It encodes CASSPRPPGQGVNEQFF.

This clonotype was observed a handful of times. CDR3 amino acids: CASSQAPGRQLLYEQYF. In DNA form, the CDR3 reads TGTGCCAGCAGCCAAGCCCCCGGCAGGCAGCTTCTCTACGAGCAGTACTTC. The chain employs TRBV3-1 and TRBJ2-7; D ambiguous. Trimming stripped 1 base from V and 3 bases from J, with 19 bases between. Germline CDR1 reads LGHDT; CDR2 reads YNNKEL (reference sequence). The CDR3 is 17 residues long.

This clonotype has ten or more counts. This chain links TRBV27 with TRBJ1-5, with D hard to call. Trimming took off 1 base at V and 4 bases at J, with 8 bases between the two ends. Germline values: CDR1 MNHEY, CDR2 SMNVEV (reference sequence). CDR3 length equals 14 residues. CDR3: CASSLFPANQPQHF. For the CDR3, the DNA is TGTGCCAGCAGTTTATTTCCAGCGAATCAGCCCCAGCATTTT.

At least ten counts were recorded for this clonotype. The chain joins TRBV7-3 to TRBJ2-5, with 8 bases matching TRBD1. CDR1 is SGHTA, CDR2 FQGTGA, per germline. Trimming took 5 bases from V and 5 from J; bases not matched to a gene: 10. This CDR3 is 15 amino acids long. The CDR3 here is CASSSQGAFGETQYF. CDR3 DNA: TGTGCCAGCAGCAGTCAGGGGGCCTTTGGGGAGACCCAGTACTTC.

This clonotype has only a few counts. The CDR3 sequence: CSVQGYSLYEQYF. CDR3 DNA: TGCAGCGTTCAGGGATACTCGCTCTACGAGCAGTACTTC. V usage is TRBV29-1 and J usage is TRBJ2-7; perhaps TRBD1 as D (5 bases). V was shortened by 5 bases and J by 3 bases, with 14 bases between the two germline ends. Germline CDR1 reads SQVTM; CDR2 reads ANQGSEA. This CDR3 is built from 13 residues.

This clonotype has a count of ten or more. This chain joins TRBV9 and TRBJ2-7; D ambiguous. V was clipped by 0 bases and J by 2 bases, with 6 bases between them. Germline values: CDR1 SGDLS, CDR2 YYNGEE. The length of the CDR3 is 13 residues. The DNA of the CDR3 is TGTGCCAGCAGCGTAGCCGAAACCTACGAGCAGTACTTC. Translation gives CASSVAETYEQYF.